Shown below are 14 T cell receptor beta chains from a single sample sequenced in a study of regulatory T cells in long-lasting Graves disease. Arm-PCR of CDR3 regions with iRepertoire HTBI primers generated TCR beta libraries. MiXCR, applied by TCRdb to the multiplex PCR reads, yields one record per CDR3 protein. This table holds 300,000 to 350,000 distinct CDR3 sequences, roughly a fifth found once. Regarding time point: persistent/refractory GD, antithyroid drugs over 5 years with positive TRAb. RNA isolated from PBMCs was used to make the TCR library. Here the sequenced sample was peripheral blood mononuclear cells (PBMCs), taken when the disease was refractory, from a patient treated with antithyroid drugs. These receptors all come from a female donor with Graves disease.

This clonotype came up many times. This chain uses TRBV29-1 with TRBJ2-7; 7 bases align to TRBD1. This CDR3 region has 15 residues. Germline CDR1 reads SQVTM; CDR2 reads ANQGSEA. The V and J ends lost 4 bases and 2 bases, in that order; junction bases with no gene match: 11. The CDR3 bases are TGCAGCGTTGTGAGGGCAGGGACAGTGGCCTACGAGCAGTACTTC. Translated, it gives CSVVRAGTVAYEQYF.

This clonotype was recorded many times. The chain links TRBV28 to TRBJ1-2; TRBD1 aligns across 8 bases. Germline V CDR1 and CDR2: MDHEN, SYDVKM. J was trimmed by 4 bases and V by 3 bases; bases with no gene match: 7. The CDR3 length is 15 residues. CDR3 in DNA: TGTGCCAGCAGTTTGTCAGGGGGCCGAAGCTATGGCTACACCTTC. Encoded protein: CASSLSGGRSYGYTF.

On this clonotype: This may be a read error: a much more frequent sequence differs by one nucleotide. This chain links TRBV6-1 with TRBJ1-6, with D perhaps matching TRBD1 (5 bases). The V end was cut by 7 bases, the J end by 6 bases, with 13 bases between. The CDR3 sequence is 14 residues long. Germline V gives CDR1 MNHNS, CDR2 SASEGT. CDR3 loop: CASKLDSRNSPLHF. The CDR3 nucleotides read TGTGCCAGCAAGCTCGACAGTCGTAATTCACCCCTCCACTTT.

This clonotype occurred many times. The chain recombines TRBV12-3 or TRBV12-4 with TRBJ2-2; 9 bases fit TRBD2. The CDR3 spans 15 residues. J was trimmed by 4 bases and V by 6 bases; bases with no gene match: 6. The CDR3 loop reads CASRPSGVATGELFF. CDR3 in DNA: TGTGCCAGCAGACCTAGCGGGGTTGCCACCGGGGAGCTGTTTTTT.

This clonotype was picked up many times. V and J are TRBV7-3 and TRBJ2-2; 7 bases align to TRBD2. CDR1 SGHTA and CDR2 FQGTGA come from the germline V gene. The CDR3 covers 16 residues. Unmatched junction bases numbered 7, after V lost 1 base and J lost 5 bases. The CDR3 region has the DNA TGTGCCAGCAGCTTAAGGGTCGCGGGAGCTACCGGGGAGCTGTTTTTT. Protein: CASSLRVAGATGELFF.

This clonotype occurred many times. The chain uses TRBV11-3 and TRBJ2-7, with 9 bases matching TRBD1. V shed 5 bases, J shed 7 bases, and the junction held 12 bases outside the gene matches. Germline-derived CDR1 and CDR2 are SGHNT and YENEEA. CDR3 length: 15 residues. CDR3 sequence reads: CASSHRDREASEQYF. CDR3 in DNA: TGTGCCAGCAGCCACCGGGACAGGGAGGCATCAGAGCAGTACTTC.

The chain combines TRBV5-1 with TRBJ2-7; D remains unclear. Germline values: CDR1 SGHRS, CDR2 YFSETQ. This CDR3 contains 14 residues. Between the trimmed V and J ends, which lost 4 bases and 1 base, there was a span of 12 bases. For the CDR3, the DNA is TGCGCCAGCAGCGGCCCGACATCTTCCTACGAGCAGTACTTC. Protein product: CASSGPTSSYEQYF.

V is TRBV7-2 and J is TRBJ2-3; no clear D. This CDR3 has 14 amino acids. The germline V gene has CDR1 SGHTA and CDR2 FQGNSA. V lost 3 bases and J lost 1, with 8 bases in between. In nucleotides, the CDR3 is TGTGCCAGCAGCTTCGTCCGGGGCACAGATACGCAGTATTTT. Encoded protein: CASSFVRGTDTQYF.

The sample holds many counts of this clonotype. This chain uses TRBV15 with TRBJ1-2, with D unresolved. V shed 3 bases and J shed 2 bases, with 7 bases lying between them. This CDR3 is built from 13 residues. Per germline, CDR1 LNHNV and CDR2 YYDKDF (reference sequence). The CDR3 sequence: CATSSVPNYGYTF. In DNA form, the CDR3 reads TGTGCCACCAGCAGCGTCCCCAACTATGGCTACACCTTC.

This clonotype was recorded many times. The chain has TRBV5-1 and TRBJ1-1; D gene unclear. V lost 4 bases and J lost 11, with 18 bases in between. From germline, CDR1 is SGHRS and CDR2 YFSETQ. This CDR3 region has 13 residues. The CDR3 DNA follows: TGCGCCAGCAGCCCCCAAGGGATGACCGACGCTTTCTTT. Its translation is CASSPQGMTDAFF.

This clonotype has ten or more counts. The chain combines TRBV6-5 with TRBJ1-2; the D is unclear. With 2 bases removed from V and 4 bases from J, the gap between germline ends came to 8 bases. CDR1 is MNHEY, CDR2 SVGAGI, per germline. This CDR3 has 13 amino acids. DNA of the CDR3: TGTGCCAGCAGTTACGATAGAATCTATGGCTACACCTTC. Residues: CASSYDRIYGYTF.

The count of this clonotype is one. The V call is TRBV4-1, the J call TRBJ2-7, with TRBD2 identical over 12 bases. The germline gives CDR1 MGHRA, CDR2 YSYEKL. The length of the CDR3 is 16 residues. V dropped 5 bases and J dropped 3; count of bases not matched to a gene: 8. The CDR3 region has the DNA TGCGCCAGCAGCTACCTACTAGCGGGGGGAAACTACGAGCAGTACTTC. Amino acids: CASSYLLAGGNYEQYF.

This clonotype was seen repeatedly, ten times or more. The chain uses TRBV3-1 and TRBJ2-5; 9 bases match TRBD1. J gave up 4 bases and V 5 bases, and 8 bases lay outside the gene matches. This CDR3 is 15 amino acids long. The germline V gene encodes CDR1 LGHDT and CDR2 YNNKEL (reference sequence). The CDR3 DNA follows: TGTGCCAGCAGCGGGGACAGGGTGAAGGGAGAGACCCAGTACTTC. It yields the protein CASSGDRVKGETQYF.

This clonotype occurred many times. The chain uses TRBV12-3 or TRBV12-4 and TRBJ1-1; 8 nucleotides agree with TRBD1. This CDR3 has 12 residues. With V trimmed by 7 bases and J by 5 bases, 3 bases remained unmatched. The CDR3 sequence: CASTRQGTEAFF. The CDR3 DNA reads TGTGCCAGCACTAGACAGGGGACTGAAGCTTTCTTT.